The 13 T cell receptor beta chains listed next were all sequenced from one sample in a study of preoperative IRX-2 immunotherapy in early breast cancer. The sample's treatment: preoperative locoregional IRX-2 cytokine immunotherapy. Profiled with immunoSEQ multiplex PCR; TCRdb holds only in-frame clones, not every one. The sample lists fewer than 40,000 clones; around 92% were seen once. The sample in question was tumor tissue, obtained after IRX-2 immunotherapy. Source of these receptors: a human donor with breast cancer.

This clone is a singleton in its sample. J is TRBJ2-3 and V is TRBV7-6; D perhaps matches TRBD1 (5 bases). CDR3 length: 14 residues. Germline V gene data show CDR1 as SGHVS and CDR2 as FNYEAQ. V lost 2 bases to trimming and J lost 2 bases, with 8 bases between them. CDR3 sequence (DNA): TGTGCCAGCAGCTTAAGACAGACCACAGATACGCAGTATTTT. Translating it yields CASSLRQTTDTQYF.

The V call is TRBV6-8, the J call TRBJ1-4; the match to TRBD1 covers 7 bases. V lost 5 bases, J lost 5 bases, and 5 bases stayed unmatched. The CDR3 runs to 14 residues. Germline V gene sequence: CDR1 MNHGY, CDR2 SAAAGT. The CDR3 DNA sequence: TGTGCCAGCAGTCCCGACAGGGTGAATGAAAAACTGTTTTTT. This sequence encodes CASSPDRVNEKLFF.

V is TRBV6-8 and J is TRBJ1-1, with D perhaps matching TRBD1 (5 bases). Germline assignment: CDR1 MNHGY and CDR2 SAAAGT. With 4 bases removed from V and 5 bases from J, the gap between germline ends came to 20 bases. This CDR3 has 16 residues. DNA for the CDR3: TGTGCCAGCAGTTCTCCCTTTGGGGGAGAAGGTACTGAAGCTTTCTTT. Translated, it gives CASSSPFGGEGTEAFF.

CDR3 DNA sequence: TGTGCCAGCAGGTGGGAAGGGTCGGCTGGAAACACCATATATTTT. Residues: CASRWEGSAGNTIYF. V and J are TRBV28 and TRBJ1-3; the D is unclear. The ends were cut back, 6 bases at V and 2 bases at J, with 14 bases in the middle. The CDR3 length is 15 residues. CDR1 is MDHEN and CDR2 is SYDVKM in the germline V gene.

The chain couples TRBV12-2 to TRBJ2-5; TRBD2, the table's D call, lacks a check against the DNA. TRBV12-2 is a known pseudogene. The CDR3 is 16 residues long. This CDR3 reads CASRLVAGTYGETQYF. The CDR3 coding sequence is TGTGCAAGTCGCTTAGTAGCGGGGACCTACGGGGAGACCCAGTACTTC.

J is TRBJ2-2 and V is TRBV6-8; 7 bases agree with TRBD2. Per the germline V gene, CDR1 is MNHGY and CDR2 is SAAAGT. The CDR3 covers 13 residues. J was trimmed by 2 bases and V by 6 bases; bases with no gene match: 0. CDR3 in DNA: TGTGCCAGCAGAGCGGGAAACACCGGGGAGCTGTTTTTT. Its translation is CASRAGNTGELFF.

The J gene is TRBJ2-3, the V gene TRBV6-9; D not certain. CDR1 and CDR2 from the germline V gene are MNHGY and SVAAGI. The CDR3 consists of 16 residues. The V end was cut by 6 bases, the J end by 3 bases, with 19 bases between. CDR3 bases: TGTGCCAGCAGCGGCCGGTCCTATATTAGGACAGATACGCAGTATTTT. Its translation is CASSGRSYIRTDTQYF.

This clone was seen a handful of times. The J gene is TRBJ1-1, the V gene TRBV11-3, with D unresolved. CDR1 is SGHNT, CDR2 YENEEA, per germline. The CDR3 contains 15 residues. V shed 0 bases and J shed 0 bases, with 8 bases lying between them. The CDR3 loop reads CASSLEITMNTEAFF. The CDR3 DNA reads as TGTGCCAGCAGCTTAGAGATAACCATGAACACTGAAGCTTTCTTT. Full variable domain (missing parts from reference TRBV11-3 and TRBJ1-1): EAGVVQSPRYKIIEKKQPVAFWCNPISGHNTLYWYLQNLGQGPELLIRYENEEAVDDSQLPKDRFSAERLKGVDSTLKIQPAELGDSAVYLCASSLEITMNTEAFFGQGTRLTVV.

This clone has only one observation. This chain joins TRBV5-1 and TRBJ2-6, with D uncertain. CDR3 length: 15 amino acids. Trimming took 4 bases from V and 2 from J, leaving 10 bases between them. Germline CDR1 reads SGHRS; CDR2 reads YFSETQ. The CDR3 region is CASSLVSTGANVLTF. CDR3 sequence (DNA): TGCGCCAGCAGCCTAGTATCCACTGGGGCCAACGTCCTGACTTTC.

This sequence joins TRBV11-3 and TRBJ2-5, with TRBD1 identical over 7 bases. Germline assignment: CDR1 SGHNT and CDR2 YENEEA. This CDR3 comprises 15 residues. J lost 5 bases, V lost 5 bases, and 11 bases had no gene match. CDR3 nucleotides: TGTGCCAGCAGCCGAACGACAGGGCACGGGGAGACCCAGTACTTC. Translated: CASSRTTGHGETQYF.

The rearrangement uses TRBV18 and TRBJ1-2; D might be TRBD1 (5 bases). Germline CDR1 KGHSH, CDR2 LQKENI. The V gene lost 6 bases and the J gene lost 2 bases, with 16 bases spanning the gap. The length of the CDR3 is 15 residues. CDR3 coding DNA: TGTGCCAGCTCCCGCCGGGACGGTGCAAACTATGGCTACACCTTC. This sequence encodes CASSRRDGANYGYTF.

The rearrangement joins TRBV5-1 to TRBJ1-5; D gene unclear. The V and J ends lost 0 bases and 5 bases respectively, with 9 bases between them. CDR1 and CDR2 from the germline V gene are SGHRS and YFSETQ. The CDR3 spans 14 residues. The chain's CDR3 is CASSLEGWDQPQHF. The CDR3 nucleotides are TGCGCCAGCAGCTTGGAGGGTTGGGATCAGCCCCAGCATTTT.

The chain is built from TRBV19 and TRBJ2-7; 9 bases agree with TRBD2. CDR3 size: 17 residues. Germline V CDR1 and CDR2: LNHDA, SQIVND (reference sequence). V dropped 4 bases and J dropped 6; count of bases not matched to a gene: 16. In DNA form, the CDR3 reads TGTGCCAGTAGTAAGGGGGGCGCGGGAGGGCCTTGGGGCGAGCAGTACTTC. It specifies CASSKGGAGGPWGEQYF.